The following is a T cell receptor (beta chain) sequence with its context. No antigen is known for it. The data stem from a study of PD-1 blockade in classical Hodgkin lymphoma. Broader study findings: Patients newly diagnosed and complete responders had comparable baseline diversity. With CD4+ cells, TCR diversity rose significantly by C4D1, but not with CD8+ cells. TCR diversity at baseline was reported to be reduced in newly diagnosed patients relative to healthy donors.

The V end lost 7 bases, the J end lost 0 bases, and 13 bases lay between the germline ends. The germline V gene has CDR1 SNHLY and CDR2 FYNNEI. The CDR3 is made up of 14 amino acids. Time point reported: cycle 4 day 1 (C4D1), after 6 weeks of nivolumab. Relapse was seen in all patients after autologous stem cell transplantation, and brentuximab vedotin exposure was variable. The protocol was immunoSEQ multiplex PCR, while the TCRdb copy is restricted to in-frame clones and leaves out a portion. The table lists 80,000 to 95,000 clones, under 85% of them singletons, with over 15% in the top ten. This rearrangement joins TRBV2 to TRBJ2-7; TRBD1 or TRBD2 may be the D gene (5 bases each). This material consisted of peripheral blood mononuclear cells (PBMCs), taken before the fourth cycle of nivolumab. The TCR comes from a human donor with classical Hodgkin lymphoma. The CDR3 DNA is TGTGCCAGCACGGGGACGGCCAGCTCCTACGAGCAGTACTTC. It specifies CASTGTASSYEQYF.